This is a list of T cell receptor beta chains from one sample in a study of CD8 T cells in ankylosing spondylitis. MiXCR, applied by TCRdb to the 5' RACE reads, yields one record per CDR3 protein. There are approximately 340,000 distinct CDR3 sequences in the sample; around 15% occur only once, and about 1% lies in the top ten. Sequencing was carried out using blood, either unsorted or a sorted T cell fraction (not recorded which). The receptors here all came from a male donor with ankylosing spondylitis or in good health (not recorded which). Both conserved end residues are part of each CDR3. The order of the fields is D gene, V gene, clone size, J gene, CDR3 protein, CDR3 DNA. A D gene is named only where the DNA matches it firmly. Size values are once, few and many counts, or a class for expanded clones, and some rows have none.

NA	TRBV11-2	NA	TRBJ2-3	CASSLRTDTDTQYF	TGTGCCAGCAGCCTCAGGACGGACACAGATACGCAGTATTTT
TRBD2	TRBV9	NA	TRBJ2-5	CASSGIAGDETQYF	TGTGCCAGCAGCGGAATAGCGGGAGACGAGACCCAGTACTTC
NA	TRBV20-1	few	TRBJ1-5	CSARDNGRGGDQPQHF	TGCAGTGCTAGAGATAATGGCCGGGGGGGAGATCAGCCCCAGCATTTT
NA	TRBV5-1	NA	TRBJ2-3	CASSLAMVGSTDTQYF	TGCGCCAGCAGCTTGGCGATGGTTGGAAGCACAGATACGCAGTATTTT
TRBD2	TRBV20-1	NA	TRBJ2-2	CSATPTSGVAGELFF	TGCAGTGCTACCCCGACTAGCGGGGTCGCCGGGGAGCTGTTTTTT
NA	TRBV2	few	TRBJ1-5	CASSEASGGNQPQHF	TGTGCCAGCAGTGAAGCATCGGGGGGCAATCAGCCCCAGCATTTT
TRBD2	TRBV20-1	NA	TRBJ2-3	CSASLGLAGPTDTQYF	TGCAGTGCTAGCTTGGGACTAGCGGGGCCCACAGATACGCAGTATTTT
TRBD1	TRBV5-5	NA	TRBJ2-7	CASSPFDRVYYEQYF	TGTGCCAGCAGCCCTTTCGACAGGGTATACTACGAGCAGTACTTC
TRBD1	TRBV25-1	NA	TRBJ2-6	CASSPGQKSSGANVLTF	TGTGCCAGCAGCCCGGGACAGAAGAGCTCTGGGGCCAACGTCCTGACTTTC
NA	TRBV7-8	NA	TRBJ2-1	CASSSYSYEQFF	TGTGCCAGCAGCTCCTACAGCTATGAGCAGTTCTTC
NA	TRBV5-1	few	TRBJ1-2	CASSLPGSSYGYTF	TGCGCCAGCAGCCTGCCCGGGAGTTCCTATGGCTACACCTTC
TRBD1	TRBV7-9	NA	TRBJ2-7	CASSGGQGFEQYF	TGTGCCAGCAGTGGGGGACAGGGCTTCGAGCAGTACTTC
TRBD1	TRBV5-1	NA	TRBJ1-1	CASSGMGTGGTEAFF	TGCGCCAGCAGCGGTATGGGGACAGGGGGCACTGAAGCTTTCTTT
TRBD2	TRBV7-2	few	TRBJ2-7	CASSLGGQGGAYEQYF	TGTGCCAGCAGCTTAGGAGGGCAGGGAGGGGCCTACGAGCAGTACTTC
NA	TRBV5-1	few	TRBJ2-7	CASSYLGDEQYF	TGCGCCAGCAGCTATCTCGGAGACGAGCAGTACTTC
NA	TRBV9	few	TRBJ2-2	CASSGVDTGELFF	TGTGCCAGCAGCGGGGTGGACACCGGGGAGCTGTTTTTT
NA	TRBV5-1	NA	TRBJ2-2	CASSLAEGGNTGELFF	TGCGCCAGCAGCTTGGCCGAGGGTGGGAACACCGGGGAGCTGTTTTTT
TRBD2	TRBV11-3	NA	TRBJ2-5	CASSLGSSGSQETQYF	TGTGCCAGCAGCTTAGGGTCTAGCGGATCCCAAGAGACCCAGTACTTC
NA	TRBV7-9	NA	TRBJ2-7	CASSLEGPTYEQYF	TGTGCCAGCAGCTTAGAAGGGCCGACCTACGAGCAGTACTTC
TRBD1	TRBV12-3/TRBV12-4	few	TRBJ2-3	CASRKGQGGGTNTQYF	TGTGCCAGCAGAAAGGGACAGGGGGGAGGCACAAATACGCAGTATTTT
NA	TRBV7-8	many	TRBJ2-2	CASSLGLAGTRFTGELFF	TGTGCCAGCAGCTTAGGGCTCGCTGGGACGCGTTTCACCGGGGAGCTGTTTTTT
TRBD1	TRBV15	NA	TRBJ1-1	CATSRVTGGGTEAFF	TGTGCCACCAGCAGAGTAACAGGGGGGGGAACTGAAGCTTTCTTT
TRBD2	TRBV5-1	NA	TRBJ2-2	CASSQRTSGVTGELFF	TGCGCCAGCAGCCAGCGGACTAGCGGGGTCACCGGGGAGCTGTTTTTT
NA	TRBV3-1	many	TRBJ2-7	CASSQDPRPYYEQYF	TGTGCCAGCAGCCAAGATCCGCGACCCTACTACGAGCAGTACTTC
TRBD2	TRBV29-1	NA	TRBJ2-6	CSVPHGGGFSGANVLTF	TGCAGCGTCCCCCATGGGGGGGGTTTTTCTGGGGCCAACGTCCTGACTTTC
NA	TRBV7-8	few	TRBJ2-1	CASSLMVASDEQFF	TGTGCCAGCAGCCTCATGGTGGCTAGCGATGAGCAGTTCTTC
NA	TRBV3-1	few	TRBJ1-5	CASSQDGGISNQPQHF	TGTGCCAGCAGCCAAGATGGCGGGATTAGCAATCAGCCCCAGCATTTT
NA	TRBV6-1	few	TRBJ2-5	CASSDSPSETQYF	TGTGCCAGCAGTGATTCGCCATCAGAGACCCAGTACTTC
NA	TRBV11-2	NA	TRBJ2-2	CASTFGTSYTGELFF	TGTGCCAGCACCTTCGGGACATCGTACACCGGGGAGCTGTTTTTT
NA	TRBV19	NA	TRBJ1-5	CASGTLGDQPQHF	TGTGCCAGTGGGACACTCGGGGATCAGCCCCAGCATTTT
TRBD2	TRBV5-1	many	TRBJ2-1	CASSPGLAGGNEQFF	TGTGCCAGCAGCCCAGGACTAGCGGGGGGGAATGAGCAGTTCTTC
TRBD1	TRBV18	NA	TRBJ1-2	CASSPLGQLPNYGYTF	TGTGCCAGCTCACCATTGGGACAGCTTCCTAACTATGGCTACACCTTC
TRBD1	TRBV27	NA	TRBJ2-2	CASSSPDRAPGELFF	TGTGCCAGCAGTTCCCCCGACAGGGCACCCGGGGAGCTGTTTTTT
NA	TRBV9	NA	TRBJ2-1	CASSVGRVGEQFF	TGTGCCAGCAGCGTAGGAAGGGTCGGGGAGCAGTTCTTC
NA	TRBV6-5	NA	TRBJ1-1	CASSYSMGGTEAFF	TGTGCCAGCAGTTACTCAATGGGCGGCACTGAAGCTTTCTTT
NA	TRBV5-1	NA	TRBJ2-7	CASSWIASSYEQYF	TGCGCCAGCAGCTGGATAGCGAGTTCCTACGAGCAGTACTTC
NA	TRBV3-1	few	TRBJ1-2	CASSQVGQLPYGYTF	TGTGCCAGCAGCCAAGTTGGGCAGCTCCCCTATGGCTACACCTTC
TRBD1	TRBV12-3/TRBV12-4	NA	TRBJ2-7	CASSPRDRSRDEQYF	TGTGCCAGCAGTCCACGGGACAGGTCAAGGGACGAGCAGTACTTC